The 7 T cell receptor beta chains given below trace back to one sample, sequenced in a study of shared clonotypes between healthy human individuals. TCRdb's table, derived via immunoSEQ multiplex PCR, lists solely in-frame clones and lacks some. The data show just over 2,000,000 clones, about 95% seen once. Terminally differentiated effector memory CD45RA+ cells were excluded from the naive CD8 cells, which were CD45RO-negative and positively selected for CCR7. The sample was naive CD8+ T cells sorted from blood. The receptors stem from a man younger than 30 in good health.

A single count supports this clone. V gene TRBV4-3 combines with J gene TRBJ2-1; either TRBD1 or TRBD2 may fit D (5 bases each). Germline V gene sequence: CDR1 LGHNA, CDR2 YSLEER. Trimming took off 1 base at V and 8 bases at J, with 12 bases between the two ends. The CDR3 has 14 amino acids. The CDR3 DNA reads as TGCGCCAGCAGCCAAGCTCTGTTGGGGGATGAGCAGTTCTTC. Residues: CASSQALLGDEQFF.

The CDR3 DNA reads TGCGCCAGCAGCCAGCCAGGGGGGGGCCTTTCCTACGAGCAGTACTTC. The encoded protein is CASSQPGGGLSYEQYF. This chain joins TRBV4-1 and TRBJ2-7; D tentatively reads TRBD1 or TRBD2 (7 bases each). The V end lost 3 bases, the J end lost 1 base, and 16 bases lay between the germline ends. There are 16 residues in the CDR3. CDR1 MGHRA and CDR2 YSYEKL come from the germline V gene.

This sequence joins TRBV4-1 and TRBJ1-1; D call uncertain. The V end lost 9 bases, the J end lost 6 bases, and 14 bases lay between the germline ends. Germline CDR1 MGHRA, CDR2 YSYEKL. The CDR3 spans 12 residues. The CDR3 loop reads CASTGEEPEAFF. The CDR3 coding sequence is TGCGCCAGTACTGGGGAGGAACCTGAAGCTTTCTTT.

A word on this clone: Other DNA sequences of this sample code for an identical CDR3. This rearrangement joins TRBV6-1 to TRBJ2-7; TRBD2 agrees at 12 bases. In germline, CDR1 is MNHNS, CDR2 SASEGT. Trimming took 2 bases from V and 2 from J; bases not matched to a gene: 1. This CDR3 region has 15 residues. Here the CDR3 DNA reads TGTGCCAGCAGTGAACTAGCGGGAGGGCCCTACGAGCAGTACTTC. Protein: CASSELAGGPYEQYF.

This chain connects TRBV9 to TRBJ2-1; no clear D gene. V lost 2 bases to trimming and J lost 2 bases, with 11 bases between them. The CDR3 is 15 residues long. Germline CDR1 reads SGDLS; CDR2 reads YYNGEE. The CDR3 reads CASSVSSVTYNEQFF. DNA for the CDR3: TGTGCCAGCAGCGTCAGCTCTGTAACCTACAATGAGCAGTTCTTC.

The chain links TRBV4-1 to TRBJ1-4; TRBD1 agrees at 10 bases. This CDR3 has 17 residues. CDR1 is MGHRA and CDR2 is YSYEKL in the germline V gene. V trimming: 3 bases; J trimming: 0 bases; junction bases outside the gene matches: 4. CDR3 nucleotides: TGCGCCAGCAGCCATACCGGGACAGGGGCAACTAATGAAAAACTGTTTTTT. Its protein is CASSHTGTGATNEKLFF.

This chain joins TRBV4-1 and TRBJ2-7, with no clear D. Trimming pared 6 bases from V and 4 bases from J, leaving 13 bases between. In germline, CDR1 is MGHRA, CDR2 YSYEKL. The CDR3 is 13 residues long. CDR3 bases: TGCGCCAGCAGTTTGGTGCTGGTGTACGAGCAGTACTTC. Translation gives CASSLVLVYEQYF.